These T cell receptor beta chains were read from a single sample in a study of CD8+ T cells in alopecia areata. TCRdb keeps only in-frame clones here, not all; method: immunoSEQ multiplex PCR. The sample lists 90,000 to 100,000 clones, 41% occurring once. Sequenced sample: CD4+ T cells sorted from blood. Receptors were obtained from a human donor with alopecia areata. Both conserved end residues are part of each CDR3. The D gene is left open where the match is weak. The size of a clone is reported for some rows only, either as once, few or many, or as a class for expanded clones.

>TRBJ2-1|TRBD2|many|TRBV19
TGTGCCAGTAGTACACTAGCGGGTGAGCAGTTCTTC
CASSTLAGEQFF
>TRBJ1-2|.|few|TRBV28
TGTGCCAGCAGTTTATTCCCCCAGGGTAACTATGGCTACACCTTC
CASSLFPQGNYGYTF
>TRBJ1-1|.|.|TRBV18
TGTGCCAGCTCACTAGGGGCCCTTGAAGCTTTCTTT
CASSLGALEAFF
>TRBJ1-6|.|.|TRBV28
TGTGCCAGCAGTTTAAGCACGGGCTCCTATAATTCACCCCTCCACTTT
CASSLSTGSYNSPLHF
>TRBJ2-3|.|.|TRBV7-9
TGTGCCAGCAGCTTAGGCGGGCGAAGCACAGATACGCAGTATTTT
CASSLGGRSTDTQYF
>TRBJ2-5|TRBD2|.|TRBV4-1
TGCGCCAGCAGTTTTTTTGGAAAGGGACTAGCGGGAGCCGCTAGACAAGAGACCCAGTACTTC
CASSFFGKGLAGAARQETQYF
>TRBJ2-7|.|.|TRBV2
TGTGCCAGCAAGAGGGACTCCTACGAGCAGTACTTC
CASKRDSYEQYF
>TRBJ2-2|TRBD2|.|TRBV7-3
TGTGCCAGCAGCTCCACTAGCGGGGGTTACACCGGGGAGCTGTTTTTT
CASSSTSGGYTGELFF
>TRBJ2-7|TRBD1|few|TRBV4-1
TGCGCCAGCAGCCACGACAGGGATTCCTACGAGCAGTACTTC
CASSHDRDSYEQYF
>TRBJ2-2|TRBD2|.|TRBV5-1
TGCGCCAGCAGCTTAAGCGGGAGCCGGAACACCGGGGAGCTGTTTTTT
CASSLSGSRNTGELFF
>TRBJ2-3|TRBD2|few|TRBV19
TGTGCCAGTAGTGCCTCTAGCGGGGGTCCGGATACGCAGTATTTT
CASSASSGGPDTQYF
>TRBJ1-6|TRBD1|few|TRBV28
TGTGCCAGCAGTTTACCCGGGACAGTCAATTCACCCCTCCACTTT
CASSLPGTVNSPLHF
>TRBJ1-6|TRBD1|.|TRBV9
TGTGCCAGCAGCGCCGCCGGACAGGGTAATTCACCCCTCCACTTT
CASSAAGQGNSPLHF
>TRBJ1-6|.|.|TRBV27
TGTGCCAGCAGACCCCAATCCAGCCGGCTAGCTGCCCTCCACTTT
CASRPQSSRLAALHF
>TRBJ2-1|TRBD1|few|TRBV29-1
TGCAGCGTTGAAGATCTCCAGGACAGGGTAACGCGGAATGAGCAGTTCTTC
CSVEDLQDRVTRNEQFF
>TRBJ2-7|.|few|TRBV30
TGTGCCTGGAGCGAGCCCTACGAGCAGTACTTC
CAWSEPYEQYF
>TRBJ1-2|TRBD1|few|TRBV19
TGTGCCAGTAGTATAACAGGGGGCGCTTCTGGCTACACCTTC
CASSITGGASGYTF
>TRBJ2-7|.|once|TRBV27
TGTGCCAGCAGTTTAGTCCAGGGGGGCTACGAGCAGTACTTC
CASSLVQGGYEQYF
>TRBJ2-7|TRBD2|.|TRBV7-8
TGTGCCAGCGGTACTTGGGGGGGACGATACGAGCAGTACTTC
CASGTWGGRYEQYF
>TRBJ2-4|TRBD1|few|TRBV20-1
TGCAGTGCTACCGGGACAGGCATTCAGTACTTC
CSATGTGIQYF
>TRBJ1-1|.|.|TRBV5-1
TGCGCCAGCAGCTTGCGGACGGAAATGAACACTGAAGCTTTCTTT
CASSLRTEMNTEAFF
>TRBJ2-2|TRBD1|few|TRBV7-9
TGTGCCAGCAGCCAAAGGGACAGAGCCACCGGGGAGCTGTTTTTT
CASSQRDRATGELFF
>TRBJ2-1|TRBD2|few|TRBV19
TGTGCCAGTAGTCAATCCGTAGCGGGGTCCAATGAGCAGTTCTTC
CASSQSVAGSNEQFF
>TRBJ2-3|.|few|TRBV29-1
TGCAGCGTTGTCGGAGCAGGGCAGTGGGCAGATACGCAGTATTTT
CSVVGAGQWADTQYF
>TRBJ2-3|.|few|TRBV5-1
TGCGCCAGCAGCTTGGACGGACGGACAGACCTCACAGATACGCAGTATTTT
CASSLDGRTDLTDTQYF
>TRBJ2-2|.|.|TRBV25-1
TGTGCCAGCAGTGATTGGGGGGACGACAACACCGGGGAGCTGTTTTTT
CASSDWGDDNTGELFF
>TRBJ1-1|.|.|TRBV30
TGTGCCTTGAGAAGGGAGAGGAACACTGAAGCTTTCTTT
CALRRERNTEAFF
>TRBJ2-1|.|.|TRBV7-9
TGTGCCAGCAGCTTCCAGGGTCGCCGTGAGCAGTTCTTC
CASSFQGRREQFF
>TRBJ2-3|.|few|TRBV23-1
TGCGCCAGCAGTGATCCTAGCGATGATACGCAGTATTTT
CASSDPSDDTQYF
>TRBJ2-6|TRBD1|few|TRBV6-1
TGTGCCGGACGACAGGGCTCTGGGGCCAACGTCCTGACTTTC
CAGRQGSGANVLTF
>TRBJ1-3|.|few|TRBV29-1
TGCAGCGTTGAGGCGGCTGGAAACACCATATATTTT
CSVEAAGNTIYF
>TRBJ1-3|.|.|TRBV20-1
TGCAGTGCAAGGATCGAGAATACCATATATTTT
CSARIENTIYF
>TRBJ1-5|TRBD1|.|TRBV28
TGTGCCAGCACAGGGGGGAATCAGCCCCAGCATTTT
CASTGGNQPQHF
>TRBJ2-5|.|.|TRBV2
TGTGCCAGCAGTGAAGTTCTTGTGACCCAGTACTTC
CASSEVLVTQYF
>TRBJ2-3|.|many|TRBV11-2
TGTGCCAGCAGCTCGACTAGATTGGGAGATACGCAGTATTTT
CASSSTRLGDTQYF
>TRBJ1-2|.|.|TRBV14
TGTGCCAGCAGCCAGGTGTCTTCAGTGGGCTACACCTTC
CASSQVSSVGYTF
>TRBJ2-2|.|.|TRBV7-9
TGTGCCAGCAGCTCGCAAGACGGGACTCAAACCTCGAACACCGGGGAGCTGTTTTTT
CASSSQDGTQTSNTGELFF
>TRBJ2-1|TRBD2|few|TRBV2
TGTGCCAGCATAGTGACTAGCGGGAGGGCCTATGAGCAGTTCTTC
CASIVTSGRAYEQFF
>TRBJ2-1|.|once|TRBV4-2
TGTGCCAGCAGCCAAGACGGACTCTACAATGAGCAGTTCTTC
CASSQDGLYNEQFF
>TRBJ2-3|TRBD2|.|TRBV15
TGTGCCACCAGCCCGCGACTAGCGGGGGGCCTAAGCACAGATACGCAGTATTTT
CATSPRLAGGLSTDTQYF
>TRBJ1-4|.|.|TRBV7-6
TGTGCCAGCAGCTTAGGGCCCACAACTAATGAAAAACTGTTTTTT
CASSLGPTTNEKLFF
>TRBJ2-1|TRBD1|.|TRBV6-1
TGTGCCAGCAGTGAAGCTATTTGGACAGGGGGGAATGAGCAGTTCTTC
CASSEAIWTGGNEQFF
>TRBJ1-2|TRBD1|once|TRBV29-1
TGCAGCGTTGGAGGACAGGATGATAACTATGGCTACACCTTC
CSVGGQDDNYGYTF
>TRBJ2-3|.|once|TRBV30
TGTGCCTGGAGTGAAAAAGATACGCAGTATTTT
CAWSEKDTQYF
>TRBJ1-5|TRBD1|few|TRBV23-1
TGCGCCAGCAGTCAACGGGGACAGGGGGGCAATCAGCCCCAGCATTTT
CASSQRGQGGNQPQHF
>TRBJ2-7|TRBD2|few|TRBV28
TGTGCCAGCAGGCCCGGACTAGCGGTCTACGAGCAGTACTTC
CASRPGLAVYEQYF
>TRBJ2-4|.|few|TRBV6-1
TGTGCCAGCACCCTGGCCGGCTCGCAAAACATTCAGTACTTC
CASTLAGSQNIQYF
>TRBJ1-5|TRBD1|.|TRBV7-9
TGTGCCAGCAGCCCGACAGGGGGTGGAATTCAGCCCCAGCATTTT
CASSPTGGGIQPQHF
>TRBJ1-2|.|.|TRBV6-5
TGTGCCAGCAGGGCCGGGACACAAGCTAACTATGGCTACACCTTC
CASRAGTQANYGYTF
>TRBJ2-1|TRBD2|.|TRBV5-4
TGTGCCAGCAGGGGACTAGCGGGGAAAAACAATGAGCAGTTCTTC
CASRGLAGKNNEQFF
>TRBJ1-1|.|.|TRBV28
TGTGCCAGCAGTTTGGAGAGGCGAGCTTTCTTT
CASSLERRAFF